One sample yielded the 17 T cell receptor beta chains listed below, sequenced in a study of T-cell memory formation after mild COVID-19. TCRdb re-derived calls from the 5' RACE reads in MiXCR, one entry per CDR3 protein. The table has around 60,000 distinct CDR3 sequences, more than 8% seen once. Input material: PBMCs or a T cell subset sorted from them (not recorded which). All receptors derive from a man younger than 35 who had mild COVID-19 (a few samples of this study predate the infection). Cell type and time point are not known.

V and J are TRBV7-2 and TRBJ2-3, with 7 bases that match TRBD2. This CDR3 region has 15 residues. Germline lookup yields CDR1 SGHTA and CDR2 FQGNSA. Trimming took 3 bases from V and 7 from J; bases not matched to a gene: 10. The CDR3 DNA reads as TGTGCCAGCAGCTTGATGGGTAGCGGGCCCCATACGCAGTATTTT. This codes for CASSLMGSGPHTQYF.

Only a few counts were recorded for this clonotype. V usage is TRBV30 and J usage is TRBJ2-6; D tentatively fits TRBD1 or TRBD2 (5 bases each). CDR1 and CDR2 (germline): GTSNPN, SVGIG (reference sequence). The CDR3 covers 16 residues. Trimming stripped 0 bases from V and 2 bases from J, with 11 bases between. DNA for the CDR3: TGTGCCTGGAGTGTACGGGGCAGGGCTGGGGCCAACGTCCTGACTTTC. As protein: CAWSVRGRAGANVLTF. Filled out from reference TRBV30 and TRBJ2-6, the complete variable domain reads SQTIHQWPATLVQPVGSPLSLECTVEGTSNPNLYWYRQAAGRGLQLLFYSVGIGQISSEVPQNLSASRPQDRQFILSSKKLLLSDSGFYLCAWSVRGRAGANVLTFGAGSRLTVL.

This clonotype was found a few times. The chain joins TRBV7-3 to TRBJ2-3; maybe TRBD2 (5 bases). This CDR3 is built from 14 residues. V was shortened by 4 bases and J by 4 bases, with 12 bases between the two germline ends. CDR1 SGHTA and CDR2 FQGTGA come from the germline V gene. CDR3 coding DNA: TGTGCCAGCAGCTCGTCTCTAGCCGCAGATACGCAGTATTTT. Its translation is CASSSSLAADTQYF. The full variable domain, in which reference TRBV7-3 and TRBJ2-3 provide the parts outside the CDR3, is GAGVSQTPSNKVTEKGKYVELRCDPISGHTALYWYRQSLGQGPEFLIYFQGTGAADDSGLPNDRFFAVRPEGSVSTLKIQRTERGDSAVYLCASSSSLAADTQYFGPGTRLTVL.

V gene TRBV7-2 combines with J gene TRBJ2-3; 7 nucleotides agree with TRBD2. CDR1 SGHTA and CDR2 FQGNSA come from the germline V gene. The V segment lost 5 bases and the J segment 6 bases; nucleotides outside the gene matches: 2. This CDR3 spans 12 amino acids. In nucleotides, the CDR3 is TGTGCCAGCAGCCCCGGGGGGGATACGCAGTATTTT. This sequence encodes CASSPGGDTQYF. Full variable domain (missing parts from reference TRBV7-2 and TRBJ2-3): GAGVSQSPSNKVTEKGKDVELRCDPISGHTALYWYRQSLGQGLEFLIYFQGNSAPDKSGLPSDRFSAERTGGSVSTLTIQRTQQEDSAVYLCASSPGGDTQYFGPGTRLTVL.

The chain recombines TRBV7-6 with TRBJ2-1; 15 bases fit TRBD2. Germline V gives CDR1 SGHVS, CDR2 FNYEAQ. The CDR3 loop spans 15 amino acids. The junction had 3 bases not matched to a gene; V was cut back by 2 bases and J by 10 bases. The CDR3 nucleotides read TGTGCCAGCAGCTTAACCGGACTAGCGGGGGGGGAGCAGTTCTTC. Its protein product is CASSLTGLAGGEQFF.

The chain combines TRBV11-2 with TRBJ2-5; D call uncertain. The CDR3 runs 14 residues. CDR1 is SGHAT, CDR2 FQNNGV, per germline. V was cut by 5 bases and J by 2 bases, with 12 bases left in between. The chain's CDR3 is CASSPSDGQETQYF. CDR3 sequence (DNA): TGTGCCAGCAGCCCGAGCGACGGACAAGAGACCCAGTACTTC.

This clonotype turned up a few times. The chain joins TRBV7-2 to TRBJ2-3; D unclear. The CDR3 totals 13 residues. V lost 5 bases to trimming and J lost 8 bases, with 14 bases between them. Germline CDR1 reads SGHTA; CDR2 reads FQGNSA. The CDR3 sequence: CASSPIRPGTQYF. The CDR3 DNA reads as TGTGCCAGCAGCCCCATCAGGCCTGGTACGCAGTATTTT.

This clonotype has more than one count but fewer than ten. V and J are TRBV7-2 and TRBJ2-3; 9 bases align to TRBD2. V lost 1 base and J lost 4; bases outside the gene matches: 6. CDR1 SGHTA and CDR2 FQGNSA come from the germline V gene. The CDR3 runs 16 residues. The DNA for the CDR3 is TGTGCCAGCAGCTTAGGAAAACTAGCGGGCGCAGATACGCAGTATTTT. Its protein is CASSLGKLAGADTQYF.

The DNA for the CDR3 is TGTGCCAGCTCACCTCCCGGGACTATCTTCCGGGGGTTCTTC. Translation gives CASSPPGTIFRGFF. V gene TRBV18 combines with J gene TRBJ2-1; 7 bases line up with TRBD2. Germline CDR1 KGHSH, CDR2 LQKENI. The CDR3 sequence is 14 residues long. Losses at the gene ends were 3 bases for V and 15 bases for J; bases not matched to a gene: 14. The full variable domain, with the rest looked up from reference TRBV18 and TRBJ2-1, is NAGVMQNPRHLVRRRGQEARLRCSPMKGHSHVYWYRQLPEEGLKFMVYLQKENIIDESGMPKERFSAEFPKEGPSILRIQQVVRGDSAAYFCASSPPGTIFRGFFGPGTRLTVL.

A few counts support this clonotype. The chain couples TRBV5-8 to TRBJ2-2; D remains ambiguous. With 1 base removed from V and 1 base from J, the gap between germline ends came to 5 bases. The CDR3 has 14 amino acids. Germline V gene data show CDR1 as SGHTS and CDR2 as YDEGEE. CDR3 coding DNA: TGTGCCAGCAGCTTGTACGAGAACACCGGGGAGCTGTTTTTT. It codes for CASSLYENTGELFF.

This clonotype was detected only a few times. The chain links TRBV3-1 to TRBJ2-3, with D uncertain. Germline V gene data show CDR1 as LGHDT and CDR2 as YNNKEL (reference sequence). V dropped 3 bases and J dropped 6 bases, with 13 bases sitting between them. CDR3 size: 14 residues. DNA of the CDR3: TGTGCCAGCAGCCAGGCCCAGCTAGGTGATACGCAGTATTTT. This sequence encodes CASSQAQLGDTQYF.

This chain links TRBV19 with TRBJ1-4, with D unclear. The germline V and J ends were trimmed by 5 bases and 8 bases, with 9 bases remaining between them. Germline values: CDR1 LNHDA, CDR2 SQIVND (reference sequence). CDR3 size: 12 residues. CDR3 residues: CASSPLGEKLFF. DNA of the CDR3: TGTGCCAGTAGTCCCTTAGGGGAAAAACTGTTTTTT.

This clonotype was counted between two and nine times. The chain joins TRBV19 to TRBJ1-1; no firm D call. CDR3 length: 14 residues. Trimming cost V 8 bases and J 1 base, with 14 bases left between them. Germline CDR1 and CDR2: LNHDA and SQIVND (reference sequence). CDR3 sequence (DNA): TGTGCCAGTTGTAGGTACGCGGAGAACACTGAAGCTTTCTTT. It specifies CASCRYAENTEAFF.

This clonotype was observed a few times. The genes are TRBV6-6 and TRBJ1-6; D remains ambiguous. The germline V gene encodes CDR1 MNHNY and CDR2 SVGAGI (reference sequence). V shed 2 bases and J shed 0 bases, with 8 bases lying between them. This CDR3 is built from 16 residues. CDR3 sequence: CASSYLRVSYNSPLHF. CDR3 DNA: TGTGCCAGCAGTTACCTTCGGGTCTCCTATAATTCACCCCTCCACTTT.

This clonotype was picked up a small number of times. The CDR3 bases are TGTGCCACCAGTGACCCGGGACTAGCGGGGGCAGATACGCAGTATTTT. Amino acid sequence: CATSDPGLAGADTQYF. The chain has TRBV24-1 and TRBJ2-3; TRBD2 aligns across 14 bases. Germline V lookup: CDR1 KGHDR, CDR2 SFDVKD. Unmatched junction bases numbered 3, after V lost 4 bases and J lost 4 bases. The length of the CDR3 is 16 residues.

The chain employs TRBV15 and TRBJ1-5; perhaps TRBD1 as D (5 bases). CDR3 length: 13 amino acids. CDR1 and CDR2 from the germline V gene are LNHNV and YYDKDF (reference sequence). Between the trimmed V and J ends, which lost 8 bases and 2 bases, there was a span of 10 bases. The CDR3 DNA follows: TGTGCCACCCGGACGGGGCGCAATCAGCCCCAGCATTTT. It translates to CATRTGRNQPQHF.

The chain joins TRBV7-2 to TRBJ2-5; 14 nucleotides match TRBD2. Unmatched junction bases numbered 16, after V lost 5 bases and J lost 2 bases. CDR3 length: 20 amino acids. Germline V gene lookup returns CDR1 SGHTA and CDR2 FQGNSA. The CDR3 protein is CASSTRLAGGHLLRQETQYF. CDR3 bases: TGTGCCAGCAGCACCAGACTAGCGGGGGGGCACCTACTTCGACAAGAGACCCAGTACTTC.